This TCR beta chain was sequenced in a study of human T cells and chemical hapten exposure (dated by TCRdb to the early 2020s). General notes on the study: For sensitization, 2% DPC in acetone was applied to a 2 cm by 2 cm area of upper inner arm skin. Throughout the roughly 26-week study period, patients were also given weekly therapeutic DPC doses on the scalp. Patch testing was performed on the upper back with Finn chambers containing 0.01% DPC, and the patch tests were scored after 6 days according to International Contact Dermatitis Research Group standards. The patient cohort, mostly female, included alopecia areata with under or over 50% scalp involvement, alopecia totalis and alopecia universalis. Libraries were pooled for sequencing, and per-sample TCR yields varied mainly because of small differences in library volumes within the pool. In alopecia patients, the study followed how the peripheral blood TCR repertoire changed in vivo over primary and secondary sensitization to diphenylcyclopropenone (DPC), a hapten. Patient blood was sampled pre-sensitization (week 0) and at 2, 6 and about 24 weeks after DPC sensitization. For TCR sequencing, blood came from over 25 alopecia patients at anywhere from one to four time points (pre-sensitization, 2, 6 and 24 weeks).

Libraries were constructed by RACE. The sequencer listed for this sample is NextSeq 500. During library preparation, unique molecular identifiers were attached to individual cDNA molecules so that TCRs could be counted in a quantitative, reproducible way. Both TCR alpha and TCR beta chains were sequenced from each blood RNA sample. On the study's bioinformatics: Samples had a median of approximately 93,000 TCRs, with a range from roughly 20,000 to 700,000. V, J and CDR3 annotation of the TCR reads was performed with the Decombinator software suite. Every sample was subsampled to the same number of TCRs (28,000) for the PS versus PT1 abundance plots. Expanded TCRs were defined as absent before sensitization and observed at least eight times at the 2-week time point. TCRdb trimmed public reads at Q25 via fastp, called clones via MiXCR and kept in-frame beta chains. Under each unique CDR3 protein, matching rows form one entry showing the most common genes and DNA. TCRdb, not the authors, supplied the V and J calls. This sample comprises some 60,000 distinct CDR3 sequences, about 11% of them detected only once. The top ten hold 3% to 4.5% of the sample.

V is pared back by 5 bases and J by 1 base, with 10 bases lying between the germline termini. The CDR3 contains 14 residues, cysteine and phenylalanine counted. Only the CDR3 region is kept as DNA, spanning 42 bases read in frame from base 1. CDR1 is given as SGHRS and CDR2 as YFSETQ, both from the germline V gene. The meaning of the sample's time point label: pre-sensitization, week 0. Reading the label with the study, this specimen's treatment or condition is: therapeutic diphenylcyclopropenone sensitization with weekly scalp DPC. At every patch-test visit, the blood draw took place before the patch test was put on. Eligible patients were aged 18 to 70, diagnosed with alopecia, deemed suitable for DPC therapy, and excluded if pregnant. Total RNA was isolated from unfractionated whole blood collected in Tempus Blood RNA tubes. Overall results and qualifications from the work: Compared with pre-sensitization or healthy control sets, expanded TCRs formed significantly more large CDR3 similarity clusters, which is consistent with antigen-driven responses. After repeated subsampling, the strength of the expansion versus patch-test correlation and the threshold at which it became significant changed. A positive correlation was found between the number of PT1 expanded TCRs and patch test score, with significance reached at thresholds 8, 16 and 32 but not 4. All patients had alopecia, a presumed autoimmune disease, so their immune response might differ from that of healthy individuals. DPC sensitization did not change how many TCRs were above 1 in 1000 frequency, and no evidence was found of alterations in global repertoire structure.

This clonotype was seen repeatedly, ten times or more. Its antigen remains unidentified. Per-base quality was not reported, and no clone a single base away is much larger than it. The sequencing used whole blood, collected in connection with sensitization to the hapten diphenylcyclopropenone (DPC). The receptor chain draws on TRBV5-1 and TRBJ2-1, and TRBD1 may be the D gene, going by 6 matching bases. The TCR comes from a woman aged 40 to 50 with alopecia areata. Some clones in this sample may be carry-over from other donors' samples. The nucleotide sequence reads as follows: TGCGCCAGCAGTGAGGGGGTTTCCTACAATGAGCAGTTCTTC. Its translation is CASSEGVSYNEQFF.